This is a list of T cell receptor beta chains from one sample in a study of shared clonotypes between healthy human individuals. Measured with immunoSEQ multiplex PCR; TCRdb has only the in-frame clones, and not every one. The table includes about 520,000 clones, roughly 80% detected once. The material sequenced was PBMCs. All receptors derive from a woman aged 40 to 50 in good health. Some clones in this sample may be carry-over from other donors' samples. CDR3s include the opening cysteine and the closing phenylalanine or tryptophan. D genes are given only for firm matches. A row's size may be missing; if present it is once, few, many or a size class.

j_gene,v_gene,abundance,d_gene,CDR3nt,CDR3aa
TRBJ2-5,TRBV18,.,.,TGTGCCAGCTCACCACGCGAGAAAGAGACCCAGTACTTC,CASSPREKETQYF
TRBJ2-3,TRBV4-2,.,TRBD2,TGTGCCAGCAGCCAAGGGTATGATAGCGGGAGTACAGATACGCAGTATTTT,CASSQGYDSGSTDTQYF
TRBJ2-3,TRBV10-3,few,.,TGTGCCATCAGTTCCAGGGAACCTAGCACAGATACGCAGTATTTT,CAISSREPSTDTQYF
TRBJ1-3,TRBV7-2,.,.,TGTGCCAGCAGCCCCTACATCGGCTCTGGAAACACCATATATTTT,CASSPYIGSGNTIYF
TRBJ2-3,TRBV30,.,TRBD1,TGTGCCTGGAGTAGCACGACTCCGGGACAGATCACAGATACGCAGTATTTT,CAWSSTTPGQITDTQYF
TRBJ2-2,TRBV10-3,.,.,TGTGCCACCTCAGGGAGGAACACCGGGGAGCTGTTTTTT,CATSGRNTGELFF
TRBJ2-3,TRBV7-3,.,.,TGTGCCAGCAGCAAAAACCCCCCCGGTAGCGGCACAGATACGCAGTATTTT,CASSKNPPGSGTDTQYF
TRBJ2-1,TRBV19,.,TRBD2,TGTGCCAGTAGTTTACTCGGGACTAGCGGGGCCAATGAGCAGTTCTTC,CASSLLGTSGANEQFF
TRBJ2-7,TRBV15,.,TRBD2,TGTGCCACCAGCAGAGGGGCAGCGGGAGTAGAAGAGCAGTACTTC,CATSRGAAGVEEQYF
TRBJ1-3,TRBV30,.,.,TGTGCCTGGAGTGGAGGGGTGGGAAACACCATATATTTT,CAWSGGVGNTIYF
TRBJ2-5,TRBV7-2,.,TRBD1,TGTGCCAGCAGCACACCGGGACAGGGGTGGGAGACCCAGTACTTC,CASSTPGQGWETQYF
TRBJ2-3,TRBV23-1,.,.,TGCGCCAGCAGTCAATCTCTGGCAGCAGGGTACACAGATACGCAGTATTTT,CASSQSLAAGYTDTQYF
TRBJ1-5,TRBV30,.,.,TGTGCCTGGAGCCCGATGGGACCAGGAGGTCAGCCCCAGCATTTT,CAWSPMGPGGQPQHF
TRBJ2-5,TRBV7-2,few,.,TGTGCCAGCAGCGAGGGGGGGGCAGAAGAGACCCAGTACTTC,CASSEGGAEETQYF
TRBJ2-5,TRBV5-1,.,TRBD1,TGCGCCAGCGTCGGGACAGGCCAAGAGACCCAGTACTTC,CASVGTGQETQYF
TRBJ1-5,TRBV6-4,few,.,TGTGCCAGCAGTGACTCCCCGAGGCAGCCCCAGCATTTT,CASSDSPRQPQHF
TRBJ1-1,TRBV20-1,.,.,TGCAGTGGACTGTGGGACACTGAAGCTTTCTTT,CSGLWDTEAFF
TRBJ2-5,TRBV6-1,few,.,TGTGCCAGCAGTGAAACGGGGGCAGAGACCCAGTACTTC,CASSETGAETQYF
TRBJ1-1,TRBV6-1,.,.,TGTGCCAGCAGTTTCAGCACAGCAGAAGCTTTCTTT,CASSFSTAEAFF
TRBJ2-2,TRBV5-1,.,.,TGCGCCAGCAGCTTAAGGGAGACCGGGGAGCTGTTTTTT,CASSLRETGELFF
TRBJ1-2,TRBV19,once,.,TGTGCCAGTAGTATTGACAGGAAGAACTATGGCTACACCTTC,CASSIDRKNYGYTF
TRBJ1-6,TRBV4-1,.,.,TGCGCCAGCAGCCCTCGCCGGGAGGGGGTTCGGTCACCCCTCCACTTT,CASSPRREGVRSPLHF
TRBJ1-1,TRBV28,.,TRBD1,TGTGCCAGCAGTTTATGGGGGACAGGTGAAGCTTTCTTT,CASSLWGTGEAFF
TRBJ2-7,TRBV28,.,TRBD1,TGTGCCAGCAGGTGGACAGGAGGCTACGAGCAGTACTTC,CASRWTGGYEQYF
TRBJ2-3,TRBV9,few,.,TGTGCCAGCAGCGTAGAAGGGGGATCTAGGTTAGATACGCAGTATTTT,CASSVEGGSRLDTQYF
TRBJ1-4,TRBV19,few,TRBD1,TGTGCCAGTAGTCGGGACAGGAGGTACGAAAAACTGTTTTTT,CASSRDRRYEKLFF
TRBJ2-5,TRBV29-1,.,.,TGCAGCGCGGGAGAGGGGTCGGAGACCCAGTACTTC,CSAGEGSETQYF
TRBJ1-5,TRBV28,.,.,TGTGCCAGCAGTTTAGCGGCAGGGGCTGGCAATCAGCCCCAGCATTTT,CASSLAAGAGNQPQHF
TRBJ1-5,TRBV19,.,.,TGTGCCAGTACCGACATAGGCACGGGGGTCGGCAATCAGCCCCAGCATTTT,CASTDIGTGVGNQPQHF
TRBJ1-4,TRBV19,.,.,TGTGCCAGTAGACTTCAGGGGCTGTCTAATGAAAAACTGTTTTTT,CASRLQGLSNEKLFF
TRBJ2-2,TRBV7-3,.,.,TGTGCCAGCAGCCCAAACCAGGGTTACACCGGGGAGCTGTTTTTT,CASSPNQGYTGELFF
TRBJ2-7,TRBV27,.,.,TGTGCCAGCAGTGGGGGACCGCCTTCCTCCTACGAGCAGTACTTC,CASSGGPPSSYEQYF
TRBJ2-7,TRBV4-2,.,.,TGTGCCAGCAGCCAAGAAGAGCGGAGAGGGTACGAGCAGTACTTC,CASSQEERRGYEQYF
TRBJ2-2,TRBV7-6,.,.,TGTGCCAGCAGCTTAGCCCGACAGGTTCAAGGGACCGGGGAGCTGTTTTTT,CASSLARQVQGTGELFF
TRBJ2-7,TRBV19,.,.,TGTGCCAGTAGTATAGATTACACCTACGAGCAGTACTTC,CASSIDYTYEQYF
TRBJ2-1,TRBV4-1,.,.,TGCGCCAGCAGCCAAGATCACGGGGGAGTAGTCAATGAGCAGTTCTTC,CASSQDHGGVVNEQFF
TRBJ1-2,TRBV10-3,few,TRBD1,TGTGCCATCAGTTTTACAGGGGCTGGCTACACCTTC,CAISFTGAGYTF
TRBJ2-3,TRBV7-3,.,TRBD2,TGTGCCAGCAGCTTGGGACTAGCGGGAGTGGCAGATACGCAGTATTTT,CASSLGLAGVADTQYF
TRBJ1-4,TRBV4-2,few,.,TGTGCCAGCAGCCGCTATGTGTCAGGCGCAACTAATGAAAAACTGTTTTTT,CASSRYVSGATNEKLFF
TRBJ1-1,TRBV28,.,.,TGTGCCAGCACCAGGGGAGGGTCGGAGACTGAAGCTTTCTTT,CASTRGGSETEAFF
TRBJ2-1,TRBV5-1,.,TRBD2,TGCGCCAGCAGAGCGGGAGGGTACAATGAGCAGTTCTTC,CASRAGGYNEQFF
TRBJ2-7,TRBV29-1,.,TRBD1,TGCAGCGTCCTCCTCCGGGACAGGGGCTCCTACGAGCAGTACTTC,CSVLLRDRGSYEQYF
TRBJ2-5,TRBV5-4,.,TRBD2,TGTGCCAGCAGCAAAGAACGGGAGGGGGAGACCCAGTACTTC,CASSKEREGETQYF
TRBJ2-3,TRBV7-3,.,TRBD2,TGTGCCAGCAGCTTGGGGCCGAGGACTAGCGGCACAGATACGCAGTATTTT,CASSLGPRTSGTDTQYF
TRBJ1-4,TRBV30,.,TRBD1,TGTGCCTGGAGTGACTCCAGGGGGCGAGTAAAACTGTTTTTT,CAWSDSRGRVKLFF